This T cell receptor beta chain derives from a study of regulatory T cells in long-lasting Graves disease. This clonotype was counted ten times or more. Time point here: newly diagnosed GD, antithyroid drugs for less than 3 months. PBMC RNA served as the TCR library source. Relying on iRepertoire HTBI primers and Arm-PCR of CDR3 regions, the team built TCR beta libraries. TCRdb recomputed calls from the multiplex PCR reads with MiXCR, one row per CDR3 protein. The profile covers about 620,000 distinct CDR3 sequences, with under 20% appearing a single time and approximately 20% taken by the ten largest. V lost 5 bases, J lost 0 bases, and 10 bases lay in between. Germline V gives CDR1 DFQATT, CDR2 SNEGSKA (reference sequence). This CDR3 has 13 amino acids. These data also formed part of another study, on T cells in Graves' hyperthyroidism and ophthalmopathy. Per that study: TCR CDR3 underwent first-round RT-PCR with the HTBI primer set.

V gene TRBV20-1 combines with J gene TRBJ1-1; tentatively, D is TRBD1 (5 bases). This TCR was recovered from a woman in her twenties or thirties with Graves disease. The source was peripheral blood mononuclear cells (PBMCs), collected at new diagnosis, from a patient treated with antithyroid drugs. CDR3 DNA: TGCAGTGCTCAACAGGACATGAACACTGAAGCTTTCTTT. It specifies CSAQQDMNTEAFF.